This T cell receptor beta chain appears in the sequencing data of a study of OX40 agonist ivuxolimab in advanced cancers. At the level of the whole study: Ivuxolimab, which targeted the costimulatory receptor OX40 (CD134), was an agonistic, fully human IgG2 monoclonal antibody. The point of sequencing TCRbeta in the periphery was to test whether ivuxolimab changed TCR sequence diversity and drove clonal T-cell expansion. The paper reports the monotherapy dose-escalation portion (N of about 56 patients) of the phase I ivuxolimab trial. Of the approximately 50 patients in dose escalation, about 19 had hepatocellular carcinoma, approximately 15 had melanoma, 9 had renal cell carcinoma and 9 had head and neck cancer. Partial responses occurred in three dose-escalation patients: two with cutaneous melanoma and one with hepatocellular carcinoma. Intravenous ivuxolimab was administered to patients every 2 weeks at six dose levels: 0.01, 0.1, 0.3, 1.5, 3 and 10 mg/kg. The dose-escalation cohort was around 84% male with a mean age of around 62 years, ranging from about 23 to 85. Patients were allowed to have had prior anti-PD-1, anti-PD-L1 or anti-CTLA-4 therapy, and 40% to 45% of the dose-escalation patients had been treated with checkpoint inhibitors. Overall study results and their limits: Low levels of normalized T-cell clonal expansion were also seen in some patients who did not respond. After ivuxolimab, CD8+ T cells had more expanded clones than CD4+ T cells on average. The antigen specificity of the clonally expanded peripheral T cells was not determined. Partial responders in the 0.1-3.0 mg/kg groups had among the lowest normalized peripheral clonal expansion, especially among CD8+ T cells. At doses from 0.1 to 3.0 mg/kg, clonal expansion was seen in both CD4+ and CD8+ blood T cells between baseline and week 6.

This clone was observed once. Which antigen it targets is not known. One base away there is no much larger clone; base qualities are not given. The germline V gene gives CDR1 as SGHVS and CDR2 as FNYEAQ. V is pared back by 5 bases and J by 1 base, with 11 bases lying between the germline termini. The CDR3 holds 14 amino acids from the cysteine to the phenylalanine. The sequence is cut down to CDR3 DNA, 42 bases in frame from base 1. Genomic DNA was isolated from the sorted cells so that the TCRbeta CDR3 region could be sequenced. The immunoSEQ Assay was used for sequencing of TCRbeta CDR3 regions. TCRdb retrieved this table from immuneACCESS and kept in-frame rearrangements only. Not all clones are present; in checked studies, unresolved V genes account for under half, and no reason is known for the remainder. For this sample there are nearly 20,000 clones; 70% to 90% appear just once. Roughly 15% of the sample goes to the ten largest clones.

Patients with autoimmune disease history or receiving systemic immunosuppression were excluded from the trial. Peripheral blood for TCR sequencing was drawn from every dose cohort at baseline, at cycle 4 day 1 and at cycle 7 day 1. Samples came from an open-label, multicenter, first-in-human phase I dose-escalation trial of ivuxolimab. Adults with locally advanced or metastatic melanoma, renal cell, hepatocellular, or head and neck squamous cell carcinoma were enrolled in the trial. Before TCR sequencing, CD4+ T cells and CD8+ T cells from peripheral blood were sorted into separate populations. The TCR sequence derives from an adult with an advanced solid tumor such as melanoma, head and neck, liver or kidney cancer. The sequence links TRBV7-6 to TRBJ1-1; a tentative D call is TRBD1 (6 bases match). The specimen comprised CD4+ or CD8+ T cells sorted from blood, sampled in a trial of the OX40 agonist ivuxolimab. The nucleotide sequence reads TGTGCCAGCAGCGACCCGGGACAGAACACTGAAGCTTTCTTT. The resulting protein is CASSDPGQNTEAFF.